The 8 T cell receptor beta chains below come from one sample, sequenced in a study of T cells in Graves' hyperthyroidism and ophthalmopathy. RNA transcripts served as the template for amplifying TCR beta CDR3 regions. An initial round of RT-PCR targeting the TCR CDR3 relied on the HTBI primer set. MiXCR was run by TCRdb on the multiplex PCR reads, yielding one entry per CDR3 protein. Counted here are around 700,000 distinct CDR3 sequences, approximately 18% occurring once; the ten biggest clones make up 16%. The sequenced sample consisted of blood. The receptors come from a woman between 50 and 59 years old with Graves' hyperthyroidism that later progressed to Graves' ophthalmopathy.

V gene TRBV15 combines with J gene TRBJ1-2; 8 bases are a match to TRBD1. V lost 3 bases, J lost 4 bases, and 7 bases stayed unmatched. This CDR3 comprises 15 residues. Germline CDR1 reads LNHNV; CDR2 reads YYDKDF (reference sequence). The CDR3 DNA reads as TGTGCCACCAGCAGGAGACAGGGGAATCGCTATGGCTACACCTTC. Translated, it gives CATSRRQGNRYGYTF.

This sequence joins TRBV10-2 and TRBJ1-5, with D possibly being TRBD1 (5 bases). The CDR3 is made up of 13 amino acids. Trimming cost V 8 bases and J 9 bases, with 17 bases left between them. CDR1 and CDR2 from the germline V gene are WSHSY and SAAADI. The CDR3 DNA sequence: TGCGCCAGCGTGGCAGGGCCCCTTCGGCCCCAGCATTTT. It translates to CASVAGPLRPQHF.

The chain employs TRBV10-3 and TRBJ2-2; D tentatively fits TRBD1 or TRBD2 (5 bases each). CDR1 ENHRY and CDR2 SYGVKD come from the germline V gene. The CDR3 has 15 residues. Between the trimmed V and J ends, which lost 0 bases and 1 base, there was a span of 6 bases. The CDR3 DNA follows: TGTGCCATCAGTGAGTCGAGGGGGAACACCGGGGAGCTGTTTTTT. Amino acids: CAISESRGNTGELFF.

This clonotype was counted only a few times. The chain couples TRBV6-1 to TRBJ2-7; 7 nucleotides agree with TRBD2. The CDR3 loop spans 15 amino acids. The V gene end was trimmed by 6 bases and the J gene end by 2 bases; junction bases not matched to a gene: 10. From germline, CDR1 is MNHNS and CDR2 SASEGT. DNA of the CDR3: TGTGCCAGCAGGGGAGGGTCGGGATCCACCTACGAGCAGTACTTC. It specifies CASRGGSGSTYEQYF.

The chain employs TRBV7-2 and TRBJ2-5; tentatively, D is TRBD2 (6 bases). With 4 bases removed from V and 7 bases from J, the gap between germline ends came to 19 bases. CDR3 length equals 15 residues. The germline V gene has CDR1 SGHTA and CDR2 FQGNSA. The CDR3 sequence is CASSSGTFRMGTQYF. CDR3 nucleotides: TGTGCCAGCAGCTCCGGGACTTTCCGGATGGGGACCCAGTACTTC.

This clonotype has a count of ten or more. This chain joins TRBV11-1 and TRBJ2-1; no firm D call. Germline loops: CDR1 SGHAT, CDR2 FQDESV (reference sequence). The CDR3 extends over 12 amino acids. Deletions cut 5 bases from V and 10 bases from J, with 12 bases between. The CDR3 DNA sequence: TGTGCCAGCAGCGCCGGAATGTGGGAGCAGTTCTTC. This gives the protein CASSAGMWEQFF.

This clonotype was found many times. This rearrangement joins TRBV11-2 to TRBJ2-3; 10 bases agree with TRBD2. Germline CDR1 is SGHAT and CDR2 is FQNNGV. The trim removed 4 bases at V and 2 bases at J, leaving 9 bases unmatched. This CDR3 is built from 17 residues. The CDR3 region has the DNA TGTGCCAGCAGCTCATCTGGACTAGCGGCCCTCACAGATACGCAGTATTTT. This gives the protein CASSSSGLAALTDTQYF.

There are many counts of this clonotype. The rearrangement links TRBV7-6 to TRBJ2-7, with 7 bases lining up with TRBD1. The CDR3 runs to 18 residues. With V trimmed by 2 bases and J by 5 bases, 18 bases remained unmatched. Germline lookup yields CDR1 SGHVS and CDR2 FNYEAQ. The CDR3 nucleotides are TGTGCCAGCAGCTTAACGCCCCGGGACAGCGGACTGTGGGACGAGCAGTACTTC. Translated: CASSLTPRDSGLWDEQYF.